This TCR beta chain was retrieved from a study of CXCR3-negative and CXCR3-positive naive CD8 T cells (dated by TCRdb to between 2018 and 2020). In the study overall: In total, around 140 million TRB reads were obtained, corresponding to roughly 1.5 +/- 0.3 million reads per library. Data from ten or so donors, pooled across two independent experiments, went into the diversity and physicochemical repertoire analyses. The TRBV-TRBJ cluster analysis covered naive subsets from several donors and memory cells from 3 donors.

The paper's findings and limits, for the study overall: Comparably high repertoire diversity was found in both naive subsets, whereas much lower repertoire diversity was found in memory CD8+ T cells. Because surface CD5, which has been linked to self-reactivity in mice, was comparable between naive subsets, TCR interaction strength was also inferred from TRB CDR3 physicochemical properties. TRBV-TRBJ usage was similar between naive CXCR3-negative and CXCR3-positive cells from the same donor, while memory cells showed distinct patterns. CXCR3 expression partially decreased after cryopreservation, so most assays used freshly isolated PBMCs. Compared with CXCR3-negative naive cells, CXCR3-positive naive cells had TRB CDR3s with higher hydrophobicity (lower Kidera factor 4), lower energy, and higher strength and volume indices.

Sequences LGHNA (CDR1) and YSLEER (CDR2) are obtained from the germline V gene. The CDR3 has 13 amino acids, counting the end cysteine and phenylalanine. The DNA is unrecorded. The sequencing machine was a NextSeq 550. The Human TCR Profiling Kit (MiLaboratory) was used to make UMI-labeled 5' RACE TRB cDNA libraries. cDNA synthesis used the entire amount of extracted RNA, and PCR amplification then used the entire amount of cDNA produced. Libraries were prepared in parallel using an identical number of PCR cycles. Under the source paper's analysis protocol: About 52,000 +/- 9,100 unique UMI-labeled TRB cDNA molecules per library were extracted with MIGEC and MiXCR, with at least two reads per UMI required. On average, each library contained roughly 40,000 +/- 10,000 functional in-frame TRB CDR3 nucleotide clonotypes without stop codons. After downsampling to 5000 UMI-labeled TRB molecules per sample, diversity metrics, including normalized Shannon-Wiener and Chao1, were computed in VDJtools. Clonotype-size-weighted physicochemical properties of the central five CDR3 residues (interaction energy, strength, volume and Kidera factor 4) were computed in VDJtools. After TCRdb reprocessed the reads, each CDR3 protein sequence was kept as one row, without DNA. The V and J calls were determined by TCRdb, not by the authors. The sample table gives 2,900 or so distinct CDR3 sequences. In total, the top ten clones hold more than 1.2% of the sample.

This clonotype ranks as medium-sized (0.01 to 0.1%) by frequency alone, as no count is recorded. Its target antigen remains unknown. Each CD8+ T cell subset was flow-sorted in triplicate, and around 300,000 cells per subset were placed directly into RLT lysis buffer. Naive CD8+ T cells were defined stringently as CD45RO-CCR7+CD27+CD95- to exclude memory contaminants. Peripheral blood mononuclear cells were isolated from buffy coats using standard density gradient centrifugation. A FACSAria III was used to flow-sort naive CD8+ T cells into CXCR3-negative and CXCR3-positive populations. Total RNA was extracted from sorted cells with an RNeasy Mini Kit.

The chain is encoded by TRBV4-3 joined to TRBJ2-5. The sequenced material came from naive CXCR3+ CD8+ T cells from blood. The sample's cell subset or site label, in plain terms: CD45RO-CCR7+CD27+CD95- naive CD8+ T cells expressing CXCR3 (TNR3+). The source of this sequence is a human donor in good health. Some clones in this sample may be carry-over from other donors' samples. The CDR3 region: CASSQDVVETQYF.